These 13 T cell receptor beta chains share one sample of origin, sequenced in a study of cytomegalovirus exposure and HLA in healthy donors. The data were produced by immunoSEQ multiplex PCR, yet TCRdb's version contains in-frame clones alone and is incomplete. The sample contains 98,000 or so clones, 70% to 90% of which appear only once. The sequenced material came from PBMCs. The source of these receptors is a woman between 18 and 29 years old in good health and CMV-seronegative.

This sequence joins TRBV29-1 and TRBJ2-7; D is unresolved. The germline V and J ends were trimmed by 7 bases and 3 bases, with 10 bases remaining between them. Germline loops: CDR1 SQVTM, CDR2 ANQGSEA. This CDR3 spans 11 amino acids. The chain's CDR3 is CSAETLYEQYF. DNA of the CDR3: TGCAGCGCCGAGACACTCTACGAGCAGTACTTC.

The chain carries TRBV6-5 and TRBJ1-2; possible D gene TRBD1, 5 bases. Germline CDR1 reads MNHEY; CDR2 reads SVGAGI. This CDR3 spans 16 amino acids. V was shortened by 2 bases and J by 6 bases, with 19 bases between the two germline ends. The CDR3 DNA follows: TGTGCCAGCAGTTACGGGAGCGGGGGGAGAACTGATGGCTACACCTTC. Its translation is CASSYGSGGRTDGYTF.

The chain is built from TRBV5-1 and TRBJ1-1; 7 positions agree with TRBD1. Per germline, CDR1 SGHRS and CDR2 YFSETQ. This CDR3 has 14 residues. V lost 4 bases and J lost 1; bases outside the gene matches: 4. As DNA, the CDR3 is TGCGCCAGCAGCCGGGGACAGACGAACACTGAAGCTTTCTTT. It codes for CASSRGQTNTEAFF.

CDR3 amino acids: CASSSKQGAKYGYTF. The CDR3 DNA follows: TGTGCCAGCAGCTCAAAACAGGGGGCGAAATATGGCTACACCTTC. The chain carries TRBV7-8 and TRBJ1-2; 9 bases align to TRBD1. This CDR3 has 15 residues. In germline, CDR1 is SGHVS, CDR2 FQNEAQ. Trimming at V came to 4 bases and at J to 5 bases, leaving 8 bases not matched to a gene.

This clone was recorded only once. The genes are TRBV7-9 and TRBJ1-5, with 8 bases aligning to TRBD1. Germline V gene lookup returns CDR1 SEHNR and CDR2 FQNEAQ (reference sequence). J was trimmed by 0 bases and V by 4 bases; bases with no gene match: 11. This CDR3 is 18 amino acids long. CDR3 DNA sequence: TGTGCCAGCAGCTCTTTTTGGCAGGGGGCGAATAGCAATCAGCCCCAGCATTTT. As protein: CASSSFWQGANSNQPQHF.

The J gene is TRBJ2-1, the V gene TRBV2, with 11 bases fitting TRBD1. Germline V gene lookup returns CDR1 SNHLY and CDR2 FYNNEI. CDR3 length: 15 amino acids. The V segment lost 3 bases and the J segment 9 bases; nucleotides outside the gene matches: 7. The DNA for the CDR3 is TGTGCCAGCAGTGACCCGGGACAGGGGGTTAGTGAGCAGTTCTTC. Translated, it gives CASSDPGQGVSEQFF.

The V call is TRBV9, the J call TRBJ1-3, with D unclear. Trimming removed 4 bases at V and 4 bases at J, with 9 bases between. This CDR3 is 13 amino acids long. The V gene's germline CDR1 is SGDLS and CDR2 YYNGEE. CDR3 region: CASSRDSGNTIYF. The CDR3 DNA reads as TGTGCCAGCAGCCGGGATTCAGGAAACACCATATATTTT.

This chain uses TRBV2 with TRBJ1-2; a weak D match, TRBD1 (5 bases). CDR3 length: 13 amino acids. Between the trimmed V and J ends, which lost 1 base and 8 bases, there was a span of 11 bases. Germline values: CDR1 SNHLY, CDR2 FYNNEI. CDR3 sequence reads: CASSEGTLGGYTF. The CDR3 DNA sequence: TGTGCCAGCAGTGAAGGGACACTCGGGGGCTACACCTTC.

The chain recombines TRBV11-2 with TRBJ1-2, with D hard to call. The CDR3 is 12 amino acids. CDR1 and CDR2 (germline): SGHAT, FQNNGV. V lost 2 bases to trimming and J lost 7 bases, with 8 bases between them. CDR3: CASSLHSGGYTF. The CDR3 region has the DNA TGTGCCAGCAGCTTACATTCCGGTGGCTACACCTTC.

The chain joins TRBV9 to TRBJ2-2; 9 bases agree with TRBD1. Germline values: CDR1 SGDLS, CDR2 YYNGEE. This CDR3 has 17 residues. V trimming: 1 base; J trimming: 4 bases; junction bases outside the gene matches: 8. CDR3 sequence: CASSVMRDREVTGELFF. CDR3 in DNA: TGTGCCAGCAGCGTAATGAGGGACAGGGAGGTCACCGGGGAGCTGTTTTTT.

This clone was counted a single time. V usage is TRBV28 and J usage is TRBJ2-1; 8 positions agree with TRBD2. CDR3 size: 20 residues. CDR1 and CDR2 from the germline V gene are MDHEN and SYDVKM. V dropped 2 bases and J dropped 6; count of bases not matched to a gene: 21. The CDR3 bases are TGTGCCAGCAGTTTAGGTTCCGGGACTAGAATTCACATCGAGCTCAATGAGCAGTTCTTC. Translating it yields CASSLGSGTRIHIELNEQFF. Using reference TRBV28 and TRBJ2-1 for the parts outside the CDR3, the full variable domain is DVKVTQSSRYLVKRTGEKVFLECVQDMDHENMFWYRQDPGLGLRLIYFSYDVKMKEKGDIPEGYSVSREKKERFSLILESASTNQTSMYLCASSLGSGTRIHIELNEQFFGPGTRLTVL.

The genes are TRBV7-9 and TRBJ1-6, with D possibly TRBD1 on 5 matching bases. Germline V CDR1 and CDR2: SEHNR, FQNEAQ (reference sequence). V lost 5 bases to trimming and J lost 0 bases, with 17 bases between them. This CDR3 has 18 residues. The CDR3 region is CASSAWGGRSSYNSPLHF. In DNA, the CDR3 is TGTGCCAGCAGCGCTTGGGGGGGTAGAAGCTCCTATAATTCACCCCTCCACTTT.

The chain links TRBV9 to TRBJ2-7; unclear D gene. Trimming removed 0 bases at V and 7 bases at J, with 14 bases between. This CDR3 contains 14 residues. Germline CDR1 is SGDLS and CDR2 is YYNGEE. The CDR3 loop reads CASSVALTEEEQYF. The CDR3 DNA reads TGTGCCAGCAGCGTAGCCCTCACCGAGGAAGAGCAGTACTTC.